This T cell receptor beta chain was sequenced for a study of response to subunit inactivated influenza vaccine. Whole-study results and caveats: Authors suggested that a seasonal influenza vaccination recruits few new T cells each time.

V lost 3 bases and J lost 3, with 12 bases in between. Germline loops: CDR1 SGHDT, CDR2 YYEEEE. This CDR3 has 15 residues. This clonotype turned up a few times. Antigen specificity is unknown. One entry per CDR3 protein, called by TCRdb with MiXCR from the RT-PCR reads. The table has over 750,000 distinct CDR3 sequences, less than 25% seen once. The sequence was collected from a middle-aged man who received an inactivated influenza vaccine. Here the sequenced sample was PBMCs from blood, taken 5 days after vaccination. This sequence joins TRBV5-6 and TRBJ2-2; D not resolved. CDR3 DNA: TGTGCCAGCAGCTCGTCTCAAAGGGACACCGGGGAGCTGTTTTTT. Encoded protein: CASSSSQRDTGELFF.